This is a list of T cell receptor beta chains from one sample in a study of T cells after yellow fever vaccination. TCRdb re-called the 5' RACE reads through MiXCR, storing one row per CDR3 protein. The sample holds 400,000 or so distinct CDR3 sequences; around 20% are singletons and the top ten take 18%. This sample comprised PBMCs, obtained before the yellow fever booster vaccination. These receptors were obtained from a man aged 18 to 35 who received the YFV17D yellow fever vaccine. Each CDR3 is given without its conserved first and last residue.

j_gene: TRBJ1-1
v_gene: TRBV7-9
CDR3aa: ASSLGGLRNTEAF

j_gene: TRBJ1-6
v_gene: TRBV13
CDR3aa: ASSSRTGGNSPLH

j_gene: TRBJ2-5
v_gene: TRBV20-1
CDR3aa: SATGTAGTQY

j_gene: TRBJ2-1
v_gene: TRBV14
CDR3aa: ASSQVVRESSYNEQF

j_gene: TRBJ1-1
v_gene: TRBV6-5
CDR3aa: ASSGWTGIFIAGTKNTEAF

j_gene: TRBJ2-5
v_gene: TRBV18
CDR3aa: ASSPLGQGETQY

j_gene: TRBJ1-5
v_gene: TRBV12-3/TRBV12-4
CDR3aa: ASSRLSQPQH

j_gene: TRBJ2-3
v_gene: TRBV6-5
CDR3aa: ASSYTLAVSTDTQY

j_gene: TRBJ2-5
v_gene: TRBV7-9
CDR3aa: ASSEDETQY

j_gene: TRBJ2-3
v_gene: TRBV14
CDR3aa: ASSQEAGGATDTQY

j_gene: TRBJ1-4
v_gene: TRBV7-9
CDR3aa: ASSAVGTDEKLF

j_gene: TRBJ2-7
v_gene: TRBV4-2
CDR3aa: ASSQDRDSFSYEQY

j_gene: TRBJ2-4
v_gene: TRBV4-3
CDR3aa: ASSPDVGKNIQY

j_gene: TRBJ2-3
v_gene: TRBV14
CDR3aa: ASSPGLRRGTDTQY

j_gene: TRBJ2-7
v_gene: TRBV18
CDR3aa: ASSPPALAGIEQY

j_gene: TRBJ1-1
v_gene: TRBV20-1
CDR3aa: SARGVSRGTEAF

j_gene: TRBJ2-7
v_gene: TRBV4-3
CDR3aa: ASSLDRGTYEQY

j_gene: TRBJ2-1
v_gene: TRBV4-3
CDR3aa: ASSQDYVQYNEQF

j_gene: TRBJ1-2
v_gene: TRBV12-3/TRBV12-4
CDR3aa: ASSLRHYGYT

j_gene: TRBJ2-2
v_gene: TRBV7-8
CDR3aa: ASSPGTGDGGELF

j_gene: TRBJ2-2
v_gene: TRBV10-1
CDR3aa: ASSEHLAGGPAGELF

j_gene: TRBJ1-2
v_gene: TRBV29-1
CDR3aa: SARQGRFDPYGYT

j_gene: TRBJ2-7
v_gene: TRBV10-2
CDR3aa: ASSEGSYEQY

j_gene: TRBJ2-2
v_gene: TRBV12-3/TRBV12-4
CDR3aa: ASSLEGRAAGELF

j_gene: TRBJ2-1
v_gene: TRBV5-6
CDR3aa: ASSFAARQGYYNEQF

j_gene: TRBJ2-7
v_gene: TRBV6-2/TRBV6-3
CDR3aa: ASSYSSSGDYEQY

j_gene: TRBJ1-2
v_gene: TRBV29-1
CDR3aa: SAEGLYGYT

j_gene: TRBJ1-1
v_gene: TRBV7-2
CDR3aa: ASSFRMGGPTEAF

j_gene: TRBJ2-3
v_gene: TRBV27
CDR3aa: ASSFPGHITDTQY

j_gene: TRBJ2-1
v_gene: TRBV4-1
CDR3aa: ASSQGQGLAEQF

j_gene: TRBJ2-2
v_gene: TRBV3-1
CDR3aa: ASSHLETGPNTGELF

j_gene: TRBJ1-6
v_gene: TRBV7-2
CDR3aa: ASSLKGTSYNSPLH

j_gene: TRBJ2-7
v_gene: TRBV4-3
CDR3aa: ASSQDRDSRYEQY

j_gene: TRBJ2-2
v_gene: TRBV5-1
CDR3aa: ASSLSGATTGELF

j_gene: TRBJ1-1
v_gene: TRBV7-2
CDR3aa: ASSQRGGRRAEAF